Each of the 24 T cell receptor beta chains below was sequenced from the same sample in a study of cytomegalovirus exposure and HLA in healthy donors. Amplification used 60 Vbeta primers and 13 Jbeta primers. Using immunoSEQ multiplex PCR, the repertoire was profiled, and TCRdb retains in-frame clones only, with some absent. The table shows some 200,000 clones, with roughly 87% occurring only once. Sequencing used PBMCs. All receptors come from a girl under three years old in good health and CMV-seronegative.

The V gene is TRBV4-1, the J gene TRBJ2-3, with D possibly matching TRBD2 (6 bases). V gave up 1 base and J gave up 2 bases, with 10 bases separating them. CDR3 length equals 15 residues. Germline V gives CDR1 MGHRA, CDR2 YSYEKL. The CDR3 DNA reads TGCGCCAGCAGCCAAGCCCGGGACTCCACAGATACGCAGTATTTT. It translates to CASSQARDSTDTQYF.

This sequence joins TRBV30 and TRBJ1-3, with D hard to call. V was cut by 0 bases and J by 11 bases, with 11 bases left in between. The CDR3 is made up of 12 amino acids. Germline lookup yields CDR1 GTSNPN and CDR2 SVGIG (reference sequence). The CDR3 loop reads CAWSVPEGSIYF. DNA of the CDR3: TGTGCCTGGAGTGTACCTGAGGGCTCCATATATTTT.

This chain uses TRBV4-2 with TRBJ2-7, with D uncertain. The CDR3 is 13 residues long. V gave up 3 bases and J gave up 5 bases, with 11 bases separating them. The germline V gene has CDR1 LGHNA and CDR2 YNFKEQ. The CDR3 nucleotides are TGTGCCAGCAGCCAGAGAGGTCGGGACGAGCAGTACTTC. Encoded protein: CASSQRGRDEQYF.

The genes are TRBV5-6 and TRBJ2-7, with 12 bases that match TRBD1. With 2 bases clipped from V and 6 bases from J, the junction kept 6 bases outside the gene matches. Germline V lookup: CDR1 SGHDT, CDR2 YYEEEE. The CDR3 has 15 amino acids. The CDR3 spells CASSLTGTGGCEQYF. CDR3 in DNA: TGTGCCAGCAGCTTAACCGGGACAGGGGGCTGCGAGCAGTACTTC.

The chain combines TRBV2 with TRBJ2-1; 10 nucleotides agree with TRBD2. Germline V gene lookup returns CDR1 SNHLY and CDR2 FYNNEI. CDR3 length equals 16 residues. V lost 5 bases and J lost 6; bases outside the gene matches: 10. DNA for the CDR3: TGTGCCAGCAGTCCCCGGATGATAGCGGGAGGCAATGAGCAGTTCTTC. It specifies CASSPRMIAGGNEQFF.

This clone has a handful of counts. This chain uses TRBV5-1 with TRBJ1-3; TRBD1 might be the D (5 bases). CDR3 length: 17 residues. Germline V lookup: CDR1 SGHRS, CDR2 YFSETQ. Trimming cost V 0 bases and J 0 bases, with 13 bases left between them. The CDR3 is CASSLDAGISSGNTIYF. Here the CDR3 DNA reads TGCGCCAGCAGCTTGGATGCAGGGATAAGCTCTGGAAACACCATATATTTT.

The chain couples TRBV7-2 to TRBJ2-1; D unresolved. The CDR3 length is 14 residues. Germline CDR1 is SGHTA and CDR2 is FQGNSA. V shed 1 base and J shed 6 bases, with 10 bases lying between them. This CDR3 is CASSLVARSNEQFF. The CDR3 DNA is TGTGCCAGCAGCTTAGTTGCGCGTAGCAATGAGCAGTTCTTC.

The DNA of the CDR3 is TGTGCCAGCAGTCAAATTTGGACAGCTGGCTACACCTTC. This codes for CASSQIWTAGYTF. V usage is TRBV2 and J usage is TRBJ1-2; D might be TRBD1 (6 bases). Germline V gene lookup returns CDR1 SNHLY and CDR2 FYNNEI. Trimming took off 5 bases at V and 7 bases at J, with 14 bases between the two ends. The CDR3 runs to 13 residues.

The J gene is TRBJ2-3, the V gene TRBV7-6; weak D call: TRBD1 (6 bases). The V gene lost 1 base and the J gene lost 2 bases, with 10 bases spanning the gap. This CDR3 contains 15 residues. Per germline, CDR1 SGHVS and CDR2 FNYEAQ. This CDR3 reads CASSLGGQPTDTQYF. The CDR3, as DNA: TGTGCCAGCAGCTTAGGCGGACAGCCCACAGATACGCAGTATTTT.

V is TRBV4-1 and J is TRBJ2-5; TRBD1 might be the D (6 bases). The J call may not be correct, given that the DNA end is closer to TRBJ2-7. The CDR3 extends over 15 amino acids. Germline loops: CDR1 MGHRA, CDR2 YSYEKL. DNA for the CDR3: TGCGCCAGCAGCCCGGCCGATCAGGGGCAACACGAGCAGTACTTC. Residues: CASSPADQGQHEQYF.

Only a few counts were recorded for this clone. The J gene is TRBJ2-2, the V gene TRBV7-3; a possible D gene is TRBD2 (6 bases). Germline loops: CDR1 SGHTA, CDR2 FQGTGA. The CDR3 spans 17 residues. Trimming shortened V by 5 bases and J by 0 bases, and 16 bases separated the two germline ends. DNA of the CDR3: TGTGCCAGCAGCAAGGATCTAGCGACCGCGAACACCGGGGAGCTGTTTTTT. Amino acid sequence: CASSKDLATANTGELFF.

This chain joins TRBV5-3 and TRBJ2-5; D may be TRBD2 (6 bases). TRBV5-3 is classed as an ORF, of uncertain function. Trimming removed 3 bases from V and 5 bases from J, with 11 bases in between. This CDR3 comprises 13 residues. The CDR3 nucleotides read TGTGCCAGAAGCTCACTAGCTACGGAGACCCAGTACTTC. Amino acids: CARSSLATETQYF.

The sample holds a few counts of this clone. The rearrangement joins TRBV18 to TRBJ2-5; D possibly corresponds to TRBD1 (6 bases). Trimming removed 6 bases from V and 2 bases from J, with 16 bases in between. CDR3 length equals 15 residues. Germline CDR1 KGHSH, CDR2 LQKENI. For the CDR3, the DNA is TGTGCCAGCTCGCGTGGGATAACAGGGCAAGAGACCCAGTACTTC. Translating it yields CASSRGITGQETQYF.

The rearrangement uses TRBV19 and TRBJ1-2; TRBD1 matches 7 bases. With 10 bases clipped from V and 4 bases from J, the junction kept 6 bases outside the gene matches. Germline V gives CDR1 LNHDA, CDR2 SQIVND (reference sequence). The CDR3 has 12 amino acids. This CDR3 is CATQGQPYGYTF. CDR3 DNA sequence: TGTGCCACCCAGGGACAGCCCTATGGCTACACCTTC.

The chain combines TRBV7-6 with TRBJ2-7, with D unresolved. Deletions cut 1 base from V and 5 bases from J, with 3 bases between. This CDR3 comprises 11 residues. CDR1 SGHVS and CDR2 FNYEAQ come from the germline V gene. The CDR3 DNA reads TGTGCCAGCAGCTTAGTAGACGAGCAGTACTTC. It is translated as CASSLVDEQYF.

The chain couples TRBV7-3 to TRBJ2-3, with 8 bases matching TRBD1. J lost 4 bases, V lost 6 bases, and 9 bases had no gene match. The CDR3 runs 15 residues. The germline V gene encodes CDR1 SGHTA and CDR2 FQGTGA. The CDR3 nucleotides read TGTGCCAGCAGTTTCACAGGGGGTTTAGCAGATACGCAGTATTTT. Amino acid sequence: CASSFTGGLADTQYF. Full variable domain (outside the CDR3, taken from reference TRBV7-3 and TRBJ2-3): GAGVSQTPSNKVTEKGKYVELRCDPISGHTALYWYRQSLGQGPEFLIYFQGTGAADDSGLPNDRFFAVRPEGSVSTLKIQRTERGDSAVYLCASSFTGGLADTQYFGPGTRLTVL.

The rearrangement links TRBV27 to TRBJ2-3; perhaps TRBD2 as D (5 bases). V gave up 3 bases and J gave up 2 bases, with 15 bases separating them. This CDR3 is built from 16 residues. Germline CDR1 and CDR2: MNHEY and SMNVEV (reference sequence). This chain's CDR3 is CASSLGASRATDTQYF. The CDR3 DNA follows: TGTGCCAGCAGTTTGGGAGCATCAAGGGCCACAGATACGCAGTATTTT.

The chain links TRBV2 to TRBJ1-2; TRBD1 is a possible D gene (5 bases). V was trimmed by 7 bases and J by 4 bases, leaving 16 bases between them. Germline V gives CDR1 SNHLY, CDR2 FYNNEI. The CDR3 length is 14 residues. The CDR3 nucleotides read TGTGCCAGCAACCAGGGCAGGCAGATCTATGGCTACACCTTC. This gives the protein CASNQGRQIYGYTF.

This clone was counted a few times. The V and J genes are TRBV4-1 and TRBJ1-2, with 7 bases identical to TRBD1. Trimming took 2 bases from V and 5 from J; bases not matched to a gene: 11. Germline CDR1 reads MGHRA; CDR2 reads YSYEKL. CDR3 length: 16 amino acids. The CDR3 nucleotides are TGCGCCAGCAGCCAACCCCCTGGGCCAGGGGGGTATGGCTACACCTTC. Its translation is CASSQPPGPGGYGYTF.

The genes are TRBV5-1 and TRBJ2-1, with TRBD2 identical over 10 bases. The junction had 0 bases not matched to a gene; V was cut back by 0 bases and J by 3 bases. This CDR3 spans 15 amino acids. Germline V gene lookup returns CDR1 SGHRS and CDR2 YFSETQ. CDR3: CASSLERGGYNEQFF. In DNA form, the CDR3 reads TGCGCCAGCAGCTTGGAGCGGGGGGGCTACAATGAGCAGTTCTTC.

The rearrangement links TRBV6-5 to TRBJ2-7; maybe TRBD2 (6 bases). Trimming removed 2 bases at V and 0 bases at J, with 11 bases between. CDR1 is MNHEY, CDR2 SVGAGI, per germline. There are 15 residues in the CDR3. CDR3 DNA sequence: TGTGCCAGCAGTTACAGGATTAGCGGCTCCTACGAGCAGTACTTC. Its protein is CASSYRISGSYEQYF.

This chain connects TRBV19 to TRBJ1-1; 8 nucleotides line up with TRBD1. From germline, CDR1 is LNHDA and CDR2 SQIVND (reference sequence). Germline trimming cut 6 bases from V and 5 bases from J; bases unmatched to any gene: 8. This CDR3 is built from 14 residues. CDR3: CASSDRGRTTEAFF. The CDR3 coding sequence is TGTGCCAGTAGCGACAGGGGAAGGACGACTGAAGCTTTCTTT.

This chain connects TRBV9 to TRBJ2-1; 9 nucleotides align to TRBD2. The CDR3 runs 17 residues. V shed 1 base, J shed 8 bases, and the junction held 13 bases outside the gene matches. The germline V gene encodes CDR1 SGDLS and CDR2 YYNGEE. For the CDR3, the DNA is TGTGCCAGCAGCGTAAACCCCGGGGGCGGGAGGGCCGATGAGCAGTTCTTC. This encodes CASSVNPGGGRADEQFF.

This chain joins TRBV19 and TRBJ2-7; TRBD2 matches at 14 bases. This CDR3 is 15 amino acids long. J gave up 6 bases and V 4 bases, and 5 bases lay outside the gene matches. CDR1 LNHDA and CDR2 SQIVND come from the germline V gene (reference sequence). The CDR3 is CASSTLTSGGVEQYF. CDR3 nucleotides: TGTGCCAGTAGTACCTTGACTAGCGGGGGGGTCGAGCAGTACTTC.